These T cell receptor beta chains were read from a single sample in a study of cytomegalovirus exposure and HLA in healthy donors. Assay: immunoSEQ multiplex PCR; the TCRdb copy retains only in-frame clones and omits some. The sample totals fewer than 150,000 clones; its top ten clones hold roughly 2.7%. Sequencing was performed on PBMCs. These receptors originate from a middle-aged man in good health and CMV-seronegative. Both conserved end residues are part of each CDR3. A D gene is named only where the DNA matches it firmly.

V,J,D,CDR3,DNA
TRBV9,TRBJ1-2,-,CASSTSAGFGGYTF,TGTGCCAGCAGCACTTCCGCCGGGTTTGGTGGCTACACCTTC
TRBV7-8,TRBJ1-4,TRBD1,CASSPRGGAANEKLFF,TGTGCCAGCAGCCCTAGAGGGGGCGCGGCTAATGAAAAACTGTTTTTT
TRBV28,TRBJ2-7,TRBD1,CATRTGDYEQYF,TGTGCCACACGGACAGGAGACTACGAGCAGTACTTC
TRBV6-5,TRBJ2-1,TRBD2,CASTSASGGEAEQFF,TGTGCCAGCACCTCGGCTAGCGGGGGAGAGGCTGAGCAGTTCTTC
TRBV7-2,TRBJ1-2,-,CASSLVRQLPAEF,TGTGCCAGCAGCTTAGTTCGACAGCTCCCCGCGGAATTC
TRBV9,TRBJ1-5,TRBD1,CASSEGQGVGQPQHF,TGTGCCAGCAGCGAGGGACAGGGGGTCGGACAGCCCCAGCATTTT
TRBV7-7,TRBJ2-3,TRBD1,CASSEDRGDTQYF,TGTGCCAGCAGCGAAGACAGGGGTGATACGCAGTATTTT
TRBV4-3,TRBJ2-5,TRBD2,CASSQDLGGWTQYF,TGCGCCAGCAGCCAAGATCTGGGAGGGTGGACCCAGTACTTC
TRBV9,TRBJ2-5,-,CASSVAEGVRETQYF,TGTGCCAGCAGCGTAGCTGAGGGGGTTAGGGAGACCCAGTACTTC
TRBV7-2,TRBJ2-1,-,CASTFNSNEQFF,TGTGCCAGCACCTTTAACTCTAATGAGCAGTTCTTC
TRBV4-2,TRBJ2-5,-,CASSQGAGDYQETQYF,TGTGCCAGCAGCCAGGGGGCGGGGGATTACCAAGAGACCCAGTACTTC
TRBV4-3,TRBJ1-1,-,CASSQDEGTEAFF,TGCGCCAGCAGCCAAGATGAGGGCACTGAAGCTTTCTTT
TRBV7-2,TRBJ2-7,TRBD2,CASSFPTSGRPYEQYF,TGTGCCAGCAGCTTCCCCACTAGCGGCCGACCCTACGAGCAGTACTTC
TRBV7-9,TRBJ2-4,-,CAPRYRAYPIQYF,TGTGCCCCCAGGTACAGGGCTTACCCTATTCAGTACTTC
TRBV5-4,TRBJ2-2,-,CASSLASGANTGELFF,TGTGCCAGCAGCTTGGCCTCAGGGGCGAACACCGGGGAGCTGTTTTTT
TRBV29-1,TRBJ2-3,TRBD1,CSGDTGGTDTQYF,TGCAGCGGAGACACAGGGGGCACAGATACGCAGTATTTT
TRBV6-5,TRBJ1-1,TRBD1,CASTSGQALNTEAFF,TGTGCCAGCACTTCAGGACAGGCCTTGAACACTGAAGCTTTCTTT
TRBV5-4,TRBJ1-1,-,CASSLRGGLNTEAFF,TGTGCCAGCAGCTTGAGGGGGGGGTTGAACACTGAAGCTTTCTTT
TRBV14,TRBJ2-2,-,CASSQDTSLNTGELFF,TGTGCCAGCAGCCAAGATACTAGCTTGAACACCGGGGAGCTGTTTTTT
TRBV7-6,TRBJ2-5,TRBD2,CASSLGAGGETQYF,TGTGCCAGCAGCCTGGGAGCGGGGGGGGAGACCCAGTACTTC
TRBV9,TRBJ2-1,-,CASSVGSNEQFF,TGTGCCAGCAGCGTCGGGAGCAATGAGCAGTTCTTC
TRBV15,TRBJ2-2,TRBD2,CATSIGAGTNTGELFF,TGTGCCACCAGCATTGGAGCGGGGACGAACACCGGGGAGCTGTTTTTT
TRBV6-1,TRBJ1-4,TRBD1,CASSEGKAGGTKLFF,TGTGCCAGCAGTGAAGGGAAAGCAGGGGGCACAAAACTGTTTTTT
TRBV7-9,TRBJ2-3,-,CASSLGLAPFTDTQYF,TGTGCCAGCAGCTTAGGGCTAGCCCCTTTCACAGATACGCAGTATTTT
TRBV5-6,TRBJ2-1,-,CASSLDQGSNEQFF,TGTGCCAGCAGCCTGGACCAGGGGTCCAATGAGCAGTTCTTC
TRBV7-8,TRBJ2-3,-,CASSLASRGRSTDTQYF,TGTGCCAGCAGCTTAGCGTCCCGGGGTCGAAGCACAGATACGCAGTATTTT
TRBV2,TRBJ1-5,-,CASSDLENQPQHF,TGTGCCAGCAGTGATTTAGAGAATCAGCCCCAGCATTTT
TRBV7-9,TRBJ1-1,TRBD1,CASSLTGGASTEAFF,TGTGCCAGCAGCTTGACAGGGGGCGCGAGTACTGAAGCTTTCTTT
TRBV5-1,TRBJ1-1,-,CASSLQSREGTEAFF,TGCGCCAGCAGCTTACAAAGCAGGGAGGGCACTGAAGCTTTCTTT
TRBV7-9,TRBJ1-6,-,CASSSQGPANSPLHF,TGTGCCAGCAGCTCACAGGGTCCGGCTAATTCACCCCTCCACTTT
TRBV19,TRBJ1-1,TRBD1,CASSTGPGQGHMNTEAFF,TGTGCCAGTAGTACCGGCCCGGGACAGGGACACATGAACACTGAAGCTTTCTTT
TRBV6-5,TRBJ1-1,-,CASSPDSFTEAFF,TGTGCCAGCAGCCCGGACAGCTTCACTGAAGCTTTCTTT
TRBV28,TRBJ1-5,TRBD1,CASTHRGQLSQPQHF,TGTGCCAGCACCCACCGGGGACAGCTCAGTCAGCCCCAGCATTTT
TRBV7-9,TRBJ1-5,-,CASSFEGDQPQHF,TGTGCCAGCAGCTTCGAGGGGGATCAGCCCCAGCATTTT
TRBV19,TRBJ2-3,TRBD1,CASSTPGQGADTQYF,TGTGCCAGTAGTACCCCGGGACAGGGTGCAGATACGCAGTATTTT
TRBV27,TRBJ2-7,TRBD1,CASSLSRTGVPYEQYF,TGTGCCAGCAGTTTATCCCGGACAGGGGTTCCCTACGAGCAGTACTTC
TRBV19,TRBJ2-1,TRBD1,CASRETGVAYNEQFF,TGTGCCAGTAGAGAGACAGGGGTAGCCTACAATGAGCAGTTCTTC
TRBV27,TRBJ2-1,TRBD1,CASSLPSGGVGNEQFF,TGTGCCAGCAGTTTACCATCAGGGGGCGTTGGAAATGAGCAGTTCTTC
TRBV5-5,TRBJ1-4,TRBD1,CASSIRQGNEKLFF,TGTGCCAGCAGCATCAGACAGGGTAATGAAAAACTGTTTTTT
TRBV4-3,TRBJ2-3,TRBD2,CASSQEAGATDTQYF,TGCGCCAGCAGCCAAGAAGCGGGGGCCACAGATACGCAGTATTTT
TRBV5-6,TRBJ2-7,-,CASSSVSSYEQYF,TGTGCCAGCAGCTCAGTCAGCTCCTACGAGCAGTACTTC
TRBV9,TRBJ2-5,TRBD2,CASSVAWTSGGEETQYF,TGTGCCAGCAGCGTAGCTTGGACTAGCGGGGGGGAAGAGACCCAGTACTTC
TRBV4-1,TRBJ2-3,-,CASSQGLLTDTQYF,TGCGCCAGCAGCCAGGGACTCCTCACAGATACGCAGTATTTT
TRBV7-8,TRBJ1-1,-,CASSLATVSTEAFF,TGTGCCAGCAGCTTAGCCACTGTTTCCACTGAAGCTTTCTTT
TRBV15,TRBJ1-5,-,CATSRDSAEGRNQPQHF,TGTGCCACCAGCAGAGATTCGGCGGAGGGACGCAATCAGCCCCAGCATTTT
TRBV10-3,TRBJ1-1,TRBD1,CAISVKQGVENTEAFF,TGTGCCATCAGTGTAAAACAGGGGGTAGAGAACACTGAAGCTTTCTTT
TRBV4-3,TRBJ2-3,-,CASSHRLEDTQYF,TGCGCCAGCAGCCACCGGCTAGAGGATACGCAGTATTTT
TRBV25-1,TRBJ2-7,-,CASSDRYNNEQYF,TGTGCCAGCAGTGACAGGTATAACAACGAGCAGTACTTC
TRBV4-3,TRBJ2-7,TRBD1,CASSQHPGQGHYEQYF,TGCGCCAGCAGCCAACATCCGGGACAGGGCCACTACGAGCAGTACTTC
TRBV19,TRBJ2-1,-,CASSKRRLGVEQFF,TGTGCCAGTAGTAAACGACGACTTGGCGTTGAGCAGTTCTTC
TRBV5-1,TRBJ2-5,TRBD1,CASSLQGAQETQYF,TGCGCCAGCAGCTTACAGGGGGCTCAAGAGACCCAGTACTTC
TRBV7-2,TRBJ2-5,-,CASSLSTAPGQETQYF,TGTGCCAGCAGCTTATCGACAGCACCAGGCCAAGAGACCCAGTACTTC
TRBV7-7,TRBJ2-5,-,CASSLRQQETQYF,TGTGCCAGCAGCTTGAGACAGCAAGAGACCCAGTACTTC
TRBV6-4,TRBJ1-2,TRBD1,CAKTGQTLKVNYGYTF,TGTGCCAAAACGGGACAGACCCTAAAGGTTAACTATGGCTACACCTTC
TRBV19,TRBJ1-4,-,CASSADDRVERLFF,TGTGCCAGTAGTGCTGATGACCGAGTGGAGAGACTGTTTTTT
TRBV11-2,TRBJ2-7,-,CASSHFPGNRDISYEQYF,TGTGCCAGCAGCCATTTTCCCGGGAACAGGGATATCTCCTACGAGCAGTACTTC
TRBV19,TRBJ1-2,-,CASSLGQNYGYTF,TGTGCCAGTAGCCTTGGACAGAACTATGGCTACACCTTC